This TCR beta chain was captured in a study of T cell clones after liver transplantation. Across the whole study: A pre-transplant mixed lymphocyte reaction with TCRbeta sequencing defined graft-donor-reactive clones followed in post-transplant blood. Overall study results and limits: Graft donor-reactive T cells may have migrated into the graft rather than being deleted. Compared with third party-reactive sequences, donor-reactive ones declined more, independent of withdrawal success.

Comment on this clone: The antigen is unknown.

Generated by immunoSEQ multiplex PCR, the TCRdb table keeps only in-frame clones and is missing some. Among over 45,000 clones listed, approximately 71% were seen once. This TCR derives from a human patient who received a liver transplant. Part of the T cell pool may stem from the graft donor. Specimen: CD4+ T cells from blood, collected around 4.5 years after liver transplant.

As DNA, the CDR3 is TGTGCCAGCATCCCTACCATTCAGGGAAAAAACATTCAGTACTTC. The encoded protein is CASIPTIQGKNIQYF. The V and J genes are TRBV6-6 and TRBJ2-4, with a tentative D call TRBD1 (5 bases). The CDR3 is made up of 15 amino acids. Germline V lookup: CDR1 MNHNY, CDR2 SVGAGI (reference sequence). V gave up 7 bases and J gave up 4 bases, with 17 bases separating them.